A single sample gave rise to the 15 T cell receptor beta chains below, sequenced in a study of blood T cell repertoires in COVID-19. Produced via immunoSEQ multiplex PCR; TCRdb's table is partial and in-frame only. Here the sample spans approximately 210,000 clones, under 85% being singletons. Material for sequencing was peripheral blood. Every receptor here comes from a woman aged 80 or over with COVID-19, enrolled during active disease.

The V gene is TRBV2, the J gene TRBJ1-1; no clear D. V lost 6 bases and J lost 6, with 11 bases in between. Germline-derived CDR1 and CDR2 are SNHLY and FYNNEI. The CDR3 sequence is 12 residues long. CDR3 in amino acids: CASRLAGAEAFF. Here the CDR3 DNA reads TGTGCCAGCAGACTGGCCGGGGCTGAAGCTTTCTTT.

This CDR3 is CASSVSGYGPLHF. CDR3 coding DNA: TGTGCCAGCAGCGTGTCCGGGTACGGACCCCTCCACTTT. This chain connects TRBV9 to TRBJ1-6, with D hard to call. Trimming removed 2 bases at V and 12 bases at J, with 12 bases between. CDR3 length: 13 amino acids. The germline V gene has CDR1 SGDLS and CDR2 YYNGEE.

The chain uses TRBV18 and TRBJ2-3; maybe TRBD2 (5 bases). The germline V and J ends were trimmed by 2 bases and 1 base, with 7 bases remaining between them. CDR1 and CDR2 (germline): KGHSH, LQKENI. This CDR3 contains 14 residues. The CDR3 coding sequence is TGTGCCAGCTCACCAGGGAGCGGCACAGATACGCAGTATTTT. Its translation is CASSPGSGTDTQYF.

The rearrangement links TRBV7-3 to TRBJ2-5, with D unresolved. Between the trimmed V and J ends, which lost 1 base and 5 bases, there was a span of 8 bases. CDR1 is SGHTA and CDR2 is FQGTGA in the germline V gene. The CDR3 has 13 residues. As DNA, the CDR3 is TGTGCCAGCAGCTTAATCCTCGGTGAGACCCAGTACTTC. This encodes CASSLILGETQYF.

The chain employs TRBV7-8 and TRBJ1-5; 8 positions agree with TRBD1. CDR1 is SGHVS and CDR2 is FQNEAQ in the germline V gene. The V segment lost 1 base and the J segment 3 bases; nucleotides outside the gene matches: 5. The CDR3 is 16 amino acids. In nucleotides, the CDR3 is TGTGCCAGCAGCTTAGGGACAGGGAGCTACAATCAGCCCCAGCATTTT. Encoded protein: CASSLGTGSYNQPQHF.

CDR3 nucleotide sequence: TGCGCCAGCAGTGAGAACAGCGGCGATGGCTACACCTTC. Its protein is CASSENSGDGYTF. The chain carries TRBV10-1 and TRBJ1-2, with D uncertain. Trimming took off 2 bases at V and 6 bases at J, with 10 bases between the two ends. The CDR3 extends over 13 amino acids. Looked up from germline, CDR1 is WNHNN and CDR2 is SYGVQD (reference sequence).

The chain joins TRBV4-2 to TRBJ2-7; TRBD2 matches at 11 bases. The ends lost 4 bases at V and 4 bases at J; junction bases unmatched: 12. CDR1 LGHNA and CDR2 YNFKEQ come from the germline V gene. The CDR3 is 17 residues long. The CDR3 bases are TGTGCCAGCAGCCCCCAAGGGCATCTAGCGGGAGGTTACGAGCAGTACTTC. As protein: CASSPQGHLAGGYEQYF.

This rearrangement joins TRBV11-2 to TRBJ1-1; D gene ambiguous. Trimming left V 1 base short and J 1 base short, with 10 bases between. The CDR3 extends over 15 amino acids. Germline CDR1 SGHAT, CDR2 FQNNGV. CDR3: CASSLVGRPNTEAFF. The CDR3 DNA reads as TGTGCCAGCAGCTTAGTAGGCAGGCCGAACACTGAAGCTTTCTTT.

The J gene is TRBJ1-2, the V gene TRBV10-3; no clear D gene. The V end lost 4 bases, the J end lost 2 bases, and 14 bases lay between the germline ends. CDR1 is ENHRY, CDR2 SYGVKD, per germline. The CDR3 contains 15 residues. The CDR3 here is CAISAGGYQNYGYTF. CDR3 in DNA: TGTGCCATCAGTGCAGGAGGATATCAGAACTATGGCTACACCTTC.

The rearrangement joins TRBV6-5 to TRBJ1-2; D possibly corresponds to TRBD1 (5 bases). Trimming removed 7 bases at V and 3 bases at J, with 12 bases between. The germline gives CDR1 MNHEY, CDR2 SVGAGI. This CDR3 spans 13 amino acids. The CDR3 spells CASMGDSYYGYTF. In DNA form, the CDR3 reads TGTGCCAGCATGGGTGACAGCTACTATGGCTACACCTTC.

The chain employs TRBV11-2 and TRBJ2-7, with TRBD1 as a possible D gene (6 bases). Germline CDR1 is SGHAT and CDR2 is FQNNGV. The CDR3 runs to 13 residues. Trimming took off 5 bases at V and 6 bases at J, with 14 bases between the two ends. CDR3 sequence: CASSPTDSVEQYF. CDR3 DNA sequence: TGTGCCAGCAGCCCGACGGACAGCGTCGAGCAGTACTTC.

The rearrangement links TRBV12-3 or TRBV12-4 to TRBJ2-1; no definite D call. CDR3 length: 13 amino acids. V shed 2 bases and J shed 10 bases, with 12 bases lying between them. Here the CDR3 reads CASSLNLWSEQFF. DNA for the CDR3: TGTGCCAGCAGTTTAAATCTCTGGAGCGAGCAGTTCTTC.

This clone was seen once. The chain joins TRBV5-1 to TRBJ1-2; unclear D gene. Trimming shortened V by 4 bases and J by 0 bases, and 10 bases separated the two germline ends. CDR1 is SGHRS, CDR2 YFSETQ, per germline. The CDR3 runs to 14 residues. CDR3: CASSPTAANYGYTF. CDR3 nucleotides: TGCGCCAGCAGCCCCACAGCAGCTAACTATGGCTACACCTTC.

The chain uses TRBV7-3 and TRBJ1-2; 9 bases are a match to TRBD1. Germline V lookup: CDR1 SGHTA, CDR2 FQGTGA. Trimming took 8 bases from V and 5 from J; bases not matched to a gene: 3. The CDR3 is 12 residues long. The CDR3 coding sequence is TGTGCCAGCGACAGGGGGAATTATGGCTACACCTTC. It encodes CASDRGNYGYTF.

This clone was seen only a few times. The chain joins TRBV5-8 to TRBJ1-1; 10 bases line up with TRBD1. Germline V gene sequence: CDR1 SGHTS, CDR2 YDEGEE. The CDR3 loop spans 15 amino acids. The ends lost 2 bases at V and 10 bases at J; junction bases unmatched: 11. The CDR3, as DNA: TGTGCCAGCAGCTTTGCCGGGACAGGGGAACGACGAGCTTTCTTT. Translation: CASSFAGTGERRAFF.